This T cell receptor beta chain is from a study of human T cells and chemical hapten exposure. Germline CDR1 and CDR2: MNHNS and SASEGT. The CDR3 has 16 residues. V was pared by 3 bases and J by 6 bases, with 9 bases of the junction left unmatched. The study, taken as a whole, reports: Donors had alopecia, so their immune response may differ from healthy people's.

Concerning this clonotype itself: Its antigen is unknown.

TCRdb reprocessed the RACE reads via MiXCR and lists one record per CDR3 protein. Here the sample spans around 300,000 distinct CDR3 sequences, 5.5% to 8% being singletons. The time point: patch test 1, 2 weeks after DPC sensitization. Treatment defined: therapeutic diphenylcyclopropenone sensitization with weekly scalp DPC. The receptor comes from a woman between 18 and 29 years old with alopecia areata. Some clones in this sample may be carry-over from other donors' samples. The specimen was whole blood, collected in connection with sensitization to the hapten diphenylcyclopropenone (DPC). This chain links TRBV6-1 with TRBJ2-1; 9 positions agree with TRBD2. The CDR3 region is CASSEGSGGNSNEQFF. In DNA form, the CDR3 reads TGTGCCAGCAGTGAGGGTAGCGGGGGAAACTCCAATGAGCAGTTCTTC.